These 28 T cell receptor beta chains share one sample of origin, sequenced in a study of cytomegalovirus exposure and HLA in healthy donors. PCR amplification relied on 60 Vbeta primers (plus 13 Jbeta primers). Measured with immunoSEQ multiplex PCR; TCRdb has only the in-frame clones, and not every one. Its table lists 100,000 to 150,000 clones. Sequencing was done on a sample of PBMCs. The receptors were sampled from a man aged 25 to 40 in good health and CMV-seronegative.

The V and J genes are TRBV6-1 and TRBJ1-1, with TRBD1 as a possible D gene (5 bases). Between the trimmed V and J ends, which lost 6 bases and 3 bases, there was a span of 14 bases. Germline V CDR1 and CDR2: MNHNS, SASEGT. This CDR3 is 14 amino acids long. CDR3 DNA: TGTGCCAGCAGCCCATCAGGGTCCCACACTGAAGCTTTCTTT. Protein sequence: CASSPSGSHTEAFF.

This chain's CDR3 is CASSFGPAGEQFF. The DNA of the CDR3 is TGTGCCAGCAGCTTTGGTCCCGCAGGCGAGCAGTTCTTC. The chain couples TRBV7-3 to TRBJ2-1; D gene ambiguous. This CDR3 spans 13 amino acids. With 3 bases removed from V and 10 bases from J, the gap between germline ends came to 13 bases. CDR1 and CDR2 from the germline V gene are SGHTA and FQGTGA.

The V call is TRBV6-1, the J call TRBJ1-2, with D possibly being TRBD1 (5 bases). Germline V lookup: CDR1 MNHNS, CDR2 SASEGT. V lost 7 bases to trimming and J lost 8 bases, with 14 bases between them. The CDR3 extends over 12 amino acids. Here the CDR3 reads CASINEAGGYTF. The CDR3 region has the DNA TGTGCCAGCATTAACGAGGCAGGGGGCTACACCTTC.

The chain carries TRBV6-5 and TRBJ2-5; D is uncertain. With the DNA end fitting TRBJ2-7 better, the J assignment may be wrong. CDR3 length: 13 residues. The V gene's germline CDR1 is MNHEY and CDR2 SVGAGI. The CDR3 protein is CASSTTYTYEQYF. CDR3 nucleotide sequence: TGTGCCAGCAGCACCACCTATACCTACGAGCAGTACTTC.

This chain links TRBV7-2 with TRBJ2-1, with D perhaps TRBD2 (6 bases). V was cut by 4 bases and J by 7 bases, with 17 bases left in between. Looked up from germline, CDR1 is SGHTA and CDR2 is FQGNSA. The CDR3 is made up of 15 amino acids. For the CDR3, the DNA is TGTGCCAGCAGCTCCCAGACCCGGGCGGGGAATGAGCAGTTCTTC. It codes for CASSSQTRAGNEQFF.

The chain joins TRBV29-1 to TRBJ2-1, with 8 bases aligning to TRBD2. CDR1 is SQVTM and CDR2 is ANQGSEA in the germline V gene. The CDR3 consists of 14 residues. Trimming took 3 bases from V and 6 from J; bases not matched to a gene: 7. The CDR3 loop reads CSVERREEPNEQFF. The CDR3 coding sequence is TGCAGCGTTGAGCGGCGGGAGGAACCCAATGAGCAGTTCTTC.

The chain combines TRBV29-1 with TRBJ2-2; TRBD1 matches at 9 bases. This CDR3 spans 18 amino acids. Germline CDR1 reads SQVTM; CDR2 reads ANQGSEA. V lost 3 bases, J lost 3 bases, and 14 bases stayed unmatched. The CDR3 loop reads CSVEGTGNPKGDTGELFF. CDR3 bases: TGCAGCGTTGAGGGGACAGGGAACCCCAAGGGAGACACCGGGGAGCTGTTTTTT.

CDR3 in amino acids: CASSIGQPGLAGVSYEQYF. CDR3 sequence (DNA): TGTGCCAGTAGTATAGGACAGCCAGGACTAGCGGGAGTCTCCTACGAGCAGTACTTC. The chain couples TRBV19 to TRBJ2-7; the match to TRBD2 covers 13 bases. V lost 1 base to trimming and J lost 0 bases; unmatched junction nucleotides: 9. There are 19 residues in the CDR3. Germline CDR1 is LNHDA and CDR2 is SQIVND (reference sequence).

The rearrangement uses TRBV30 and TRBJ1-1, with D possibly TRBD1 on 5 matching bases. Trimming removed 8 bases from V and 1 base from J, with 14 bases in between. This CDR3 region has 13 residues. From germline, CDR1 is GTSNPN and CDR2 SVGIG (reference sequence). CDR3 sequence: CALEPRANTEAFF. CDR3 DNA sequence: TGTGCCCTAGAGCCCAGGGCGAACACTGAAGCTTTCTTT.

The J gene is TRBJ1-2, the V gene TRBV5-1; D might be TRBD1 (6 bases). This CDR3 region has 13 residues. The germline gives CDR1 SGHRS, CDR2 YFSETQ. Trimming cost V 4 bases and J 5 bases, with 12 bases left between them. CDR3 bases: TGCGCCAGCAGCCAGACAGGAGATTATGGCTACACCTTC. This sequence encodes CASSQTGDYGYTF.

This chain joins TRBV30 and TRBJ2-7, with 9 bases matching TRBD2. The V segment lost 2 bases and the J segment 3 bases; nucleotides outside the gene matches: 8. This CDR3 contains 15 residues. From germline, CDR1 is GTSNPN and CDR2 SVGIG (reference sequence). The CDR3 nucleotides read TGTGCCTGGAGTCCCCCGACTAGCGGAGTCTACGAGCAGTACTTC. It translates to CAWSPPTSGVYEQYF.

The J gene is TRBJ1-1, the V gene TRBV10-3, with 9 bases matching TRBD1. V shed 8 bases, J shed 1 base, and the junction held 5 bases outside the gene matches. The CDR3 extends over 14 amino acids. Germline CDR1 ENHRY, CDR2 SYGVKD. CDR3 nucleotide sequence: TGTGCCATCTCAGGGGACAGGGCGAACACTGAAGCTTTCTTT. It encodes CAISGDRANTEAFF.

The chain is built from TRBV5-1 and TRBJ1-6; D is undetermined. This CDR3 comprises 22 residues. Germline CDR1 is SGHRS and CDR2 is YFSETQ. Trimming cost V 1 base and J 0 bases, with 26 bases left between them. The CDR3 DNA sequence: TGCGCCAGCAGCTTGTTCGTCTCAGACACAAAGAAGGTTAGCTCCTATAATTCACCCCTCCACTTT. This sequence encodes CASSLFVSDTKKVSSYNSPLHF. Drawing the rest from reference TRBV5-1 and TRBJ1-6, the complete variable domain is KAGVTQTPRYLIKTRGQQVTLSCSPISGHRSVSWYQQTPGQGLQFLFEYFSETQRNKGNFPGRFSGRQFSNSRSEMNVSTLELGDSALYLCASSLFVSDTKKVSSYNSPLHFGNGTRLTVT.

CDR3 sequence reads: CASSLGREVDEQYF. CDR3 coding DNA: TGTGCCAGCAGCTTAGGGCGGGAGGTCGACGAGCAGTACTTC. The genes are TRBV7-2 and TRBJ2-7; 8 bases agree with TRBD2. Germline-derived CDR1 and CDR2 are SGHTA and FQGNSA. V trimming: 1 base; J trimming: 5 bases; junction bases outside the gene matches: 4. There are 14 residues in the CDR3.

V usage is TRBV28 and J usage is TRBJ2-2; a possible D gene is TRBD2 (6 bases). The CDR3 consists of 16 residues. Germline CDR1 and CDR2: MDHEN and SYDVKM. V was cut by 4 bases and J by 1 base, with 13 bases left in between. The chain's CDR3 is CASSSSLRENTGELFF. Here the CDR3 DNA reads TGTGCCAGCAGTTCCTCTTTGCGGGAGAACACCGGGGAGCTGTTTTTT. The whole variable domain, filled in from reference TRBV28 and TRBJ2-2, reads DVKVTQSSRYLVKRTGEKVFLECVQDMDHENMFWYRQDPGLGLRLIYFSYDVKMKEKGDIPEGYSVSREKKERFSLILESASTNQTSMYLCASSSSLRENTGELFFGEGSRLTVL.

The chain combines TRBV27 with TRBJ2-4, with unresolved D. CDR1 and CDR2 (germline): MNHEY, SMNVEV (reference sequence). V lost 7 bases to trimming and J lost 6 bases, with 16 bases between them. The CDR3 runs 14 residues. This CDR3 reads CASIPSRFSNIQYF. The CDR3 DNA is TGTGCCAGCATCCCCTCCAGGTTCTCAAACATTCAGTACTTC.

Regarding this clone: At one boundary the junction diverges from the germline segment, which might be a read error. The chain has TRBV7-9 and TRBJ2-1; TRBD2 matches 9 bases. CDR1 and CDR2 (germline): SEHNR, FQNEAQ (reference sequence). The CDR3 is 17 residues long. CDR3 sequence reads: CVSSVAPAGGTYNEQFF. The CDR3 DNA reads as TGTGTCAGCAGCGTAGCCCCCGCGGGAGGGACCTACAATGAGCAGTTCTTC. Full variable domain (outside the CDR3, taken from reference TRBV7-9 and TRBJ2-1): DTGVSQNPRHKITKRGQNVTFRCDPISEHNRLYWYRQTLGQGPEFLTYFQNEAQLEKSRLLSDRFSAERPKGSFSTLEIQRTEQGDSAMYLCVSSVAPAGGTYNEQFFGPGTRLTVL.

CDR3 amino acids: CASSQDLVLGDGYTF. The CDR3 coding sequence is TGCGCCAGCAGCCAAGATCTAGTACTGGGTGATGGCTACACCTTC. V is TRBV4-3 and J is TRBJ1-2, with D unclear. The CDR3 covers 15 residues. The V gene's germline CDR1 is LGHNA and CDR2 YSLEER. V lost 0 bases, J lost 6 bases, and 14 bases lay in between.

CDR3 sequence: CASSRTGGSGETQYF. The CDR3, as DNA: TGTGCCAGCAGCCGAACAGGGGGCTCAGGAGAGACCCAGTACTTC. J is TRBJ2-5 and V is TRBV28; the match to TRBD1 covers 9 bases. V gave up 6 bases and J gave up 4 bases; unmatched junction bases: 9. Germline-derived CDR1 and CDR2 are MDHEN and SYDVKM. The CDR3 contains 15 residues.

V is TRBV7-9 and J is TRBJ1-4; D may be TRBD1 (6 bases). The ends were cut back, 3 bases at V and 5 bases at J, with 10 bases in the middle. CDR1 SEHNR and CDR2 FQNEAQ come from the germline V gene (reference sequence). The CDR3 length is 14 residues. As DNA, the CDR3 is TGTGCCAGCAGCTTGACAGGCTTCAATGAAAAACTGTTTTTT. Protein: CASSLTGFNEKLFF.

CDR3 loop: CASSVRSGLQHEAFF. In nucleotides, the CDR3 is TGTGCCAGCAGCGTTAGATCAGGGCTTCAACACGAAGCTTTCTTT. The V call is TRBV11-2, the J call TRBJ1-1; possibly TRBD1 for D (5 bases). V lost 5 bases and J 8 bases, leaving 21 bases between the germline ends. CDR1 and CDR2 from the germline V gene are SGHAT and FQNNGV. The CDR3 runs to 15 residues.

J is TRBJ2-7 and V is TRBV5-1, with a tentative D call TRBD1 (7 bases). Trimming shortened V by 0 bases and J by 7 bases, and 17 bases separated the two germline ends. The germline V gene encodes CDR1 SGHRS and CDR2 YFSETQ. The CDR3 loop spans 15 amino acids. The CDR3 region has the DNA TGCGCCAGCAGCTTGGGGCCGGACAGGCGGGAAGAGCAGTACTTC. This translates into CASSLGPDRREEQYF.

The chain combines TRBV25-1 with TRBJ2-1; 7 positions agree with TRBD1. This CDR3 region has 14 residues. CDR1 and CDR2 (germline): MGHDK, SYGVNS. With V trimmed by 4 bases and J by 2 bases, 2 bases remained unmatched. The CDR3, as DNA: TGTGCCAGCAGTGTTGACAGGGCCTACAATGAGCAGTTCTTC. Protein: CASSVDRAYNEQFF.

The V call is TRBV29-1, the J call TRBJ1-1; the D gene is possibly TRBD1 (5 bases). Germline V gives CDR1 SQVTM, CDR2 ANQGSEA. V lost 0 bases, J lost 6 bases, and 14 bases lay in between. This CDR3 has 14 amino acids. The CDR3 loop reads CSVEDNRKSPEAFF. The CDR3 region has the DNA TGCAGCGTTGAAGATAACAGGAAGTCCCCTGAAGCTTTCTTT.

J is TRBJ2-5 and V is TRBV5-1; 7 bases fit TRBD1. The V and J ends lost 2 bases and 1 base, in that order; junction bases with no gene match: 8. The CDR3 runs 16 residues. The V gene's germline CDR1 is SGHRS and CDR2 YFSETQ. CDR3 nucleotides: TGCGCCAGCAGCTTCAGGGGGACCCGGACCCAAGAGACCCAGTACTTC. It translates to CASSFRGTRTQETQYF. Supplemented by reference TRBV5-1 and TRBJ2-5, the full variable domain reads KAGVTQTPRYLIKTRGQQVTLSCSPISGHRSVSWYQQTPGQGLQFLFEYFSETQRNKGNFPGRFSGRQFSNSRSEMNVSTLELGDSALYLCASSFRGTRTQETQYFGPGTRLLVL.

The chain recombines TRBV4-3 with TRBJ2-7; 12 bases line up with TRBD2. V shed 3 bases, J shed 2 bases, and the junction held 11 bases outside the gene matches. The CDR3 loop spans 18 amino acids. Germline CDR1 and CDR2: LGHNA and YSLEER. CDR3: CASSQDLASGRAAYEQYF. In DNA form, the CDR3 reads TGCGCCAGCAGCCAGGACCTCGCTAGCGGGAGGGCCGCCTACGAGCAGTACTTC.

About this clone: Other DNA sequences of this sample code for an identical CDR3. The CDR3 here is CASSLFQQQGIGTEAFF. CDR3 bases: TGTGCCAGCAGTTTATTTCAGCAACAGGGGATTGGCACTGAAGCTTTCTTT. The chain joins TRBV27 to TRBJ1-1; TRBD1 matches at 7 bases. The CDR3 is 17 amino acids. Germline CDR1 is MNHEY and CDR2 is SMNVEV (reference sequence). V was pared by 1 base and J by 4 bases, with 12 bases of the junction left unmatched.

The rearrangement uses TRBV30 and TRBJ2-3; weak D call: TRBD2 (5 bases). The V end was cut by 3 bases, the J end by 4 bases, with 11 bases between. Germline V gene sequence: CDR1 GTSNPN, CDR2 SVGIG (reference sequence). The CDR3 consists of 13 residues. CDR3 amino acids: CAWSPGSADTQYF. In DNA form, the CDR3 reads TGTGCCTGGAGCCCGGGGAGCGCAGATACGCAGTATTTT.